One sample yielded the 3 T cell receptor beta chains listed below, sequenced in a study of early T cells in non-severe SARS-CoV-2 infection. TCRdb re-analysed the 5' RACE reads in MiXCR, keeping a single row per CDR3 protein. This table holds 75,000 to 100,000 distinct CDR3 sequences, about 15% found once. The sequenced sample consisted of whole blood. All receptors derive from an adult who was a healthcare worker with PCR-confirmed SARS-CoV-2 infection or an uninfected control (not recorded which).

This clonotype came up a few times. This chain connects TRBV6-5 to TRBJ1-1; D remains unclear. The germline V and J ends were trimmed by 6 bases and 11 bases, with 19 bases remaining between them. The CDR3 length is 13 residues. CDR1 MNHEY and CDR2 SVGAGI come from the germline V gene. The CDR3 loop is CASRDINRGRAFF. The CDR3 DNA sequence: TGTGCCAGCAGGGATATCAACCGGGGAAGGGCTTTCTTT.

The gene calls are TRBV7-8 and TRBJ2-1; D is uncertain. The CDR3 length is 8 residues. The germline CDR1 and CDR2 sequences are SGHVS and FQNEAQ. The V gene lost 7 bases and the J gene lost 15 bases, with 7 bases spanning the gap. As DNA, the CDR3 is TGTGCCAGCACCCCGGGGTTCTTC. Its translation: CASTPGFF.

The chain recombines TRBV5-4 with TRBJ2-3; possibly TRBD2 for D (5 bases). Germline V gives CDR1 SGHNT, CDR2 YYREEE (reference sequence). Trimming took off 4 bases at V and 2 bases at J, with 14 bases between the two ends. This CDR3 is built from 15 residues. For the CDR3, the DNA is TGTGCCAGCAGCCCCGGGGATCTCGCCACAGATACGCAGTATTTT. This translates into CASSPGDLATDTQYF.